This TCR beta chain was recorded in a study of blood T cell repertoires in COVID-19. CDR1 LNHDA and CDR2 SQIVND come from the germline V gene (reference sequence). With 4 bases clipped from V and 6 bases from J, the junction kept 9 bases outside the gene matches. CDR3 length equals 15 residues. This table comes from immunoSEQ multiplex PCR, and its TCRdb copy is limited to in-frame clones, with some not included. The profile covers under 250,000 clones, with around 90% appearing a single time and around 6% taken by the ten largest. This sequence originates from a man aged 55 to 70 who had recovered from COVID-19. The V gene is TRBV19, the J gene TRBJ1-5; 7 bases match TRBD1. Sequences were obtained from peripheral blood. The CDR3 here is CASSRYSGGGQPQHF. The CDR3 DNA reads TGTGCCAGTAGTAGGTATTCAGGGGGAGGTCAGCCCCAGCATTTT.